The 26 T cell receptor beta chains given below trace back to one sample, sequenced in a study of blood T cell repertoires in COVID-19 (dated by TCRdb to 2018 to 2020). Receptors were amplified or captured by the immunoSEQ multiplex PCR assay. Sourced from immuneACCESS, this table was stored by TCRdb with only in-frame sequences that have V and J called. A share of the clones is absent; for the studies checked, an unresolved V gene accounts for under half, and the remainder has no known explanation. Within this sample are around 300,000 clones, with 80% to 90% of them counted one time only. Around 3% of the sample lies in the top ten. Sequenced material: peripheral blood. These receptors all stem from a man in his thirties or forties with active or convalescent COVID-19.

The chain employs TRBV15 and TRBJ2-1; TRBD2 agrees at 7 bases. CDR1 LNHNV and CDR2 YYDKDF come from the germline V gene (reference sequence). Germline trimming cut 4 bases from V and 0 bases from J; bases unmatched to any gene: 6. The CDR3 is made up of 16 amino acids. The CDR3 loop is CATSILSGSSYNEQFF. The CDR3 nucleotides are TGTGCCACCAGCATCCTTAGCGGGTCCTCCTACAATGAGCAGTTCTTC.

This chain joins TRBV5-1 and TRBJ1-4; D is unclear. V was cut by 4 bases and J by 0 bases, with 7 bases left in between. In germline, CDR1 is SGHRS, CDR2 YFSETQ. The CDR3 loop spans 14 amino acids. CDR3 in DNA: TGCGCCAGCAGCCTGACATCAACTAATGAAAAACTGTTTTTT. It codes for CASSLTSTNEKLFF.

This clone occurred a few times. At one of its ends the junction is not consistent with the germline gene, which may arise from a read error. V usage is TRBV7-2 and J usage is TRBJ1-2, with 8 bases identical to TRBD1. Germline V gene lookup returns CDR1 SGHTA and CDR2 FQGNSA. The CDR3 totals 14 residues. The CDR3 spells CASPGAGGVHGHTF. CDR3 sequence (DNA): TGTGCCAGCCCGGGAGCAGGGGGCGTGCATGGCCACACCTTC.

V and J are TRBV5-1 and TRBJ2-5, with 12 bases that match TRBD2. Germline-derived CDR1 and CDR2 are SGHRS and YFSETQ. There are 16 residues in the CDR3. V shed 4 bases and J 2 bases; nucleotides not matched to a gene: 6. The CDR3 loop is CASSVRLAGDQETQYF. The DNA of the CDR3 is TGCGCCAGCAGCGTCCGACTAGCGGGGGATCAAGAGACCCAGTACTTC.

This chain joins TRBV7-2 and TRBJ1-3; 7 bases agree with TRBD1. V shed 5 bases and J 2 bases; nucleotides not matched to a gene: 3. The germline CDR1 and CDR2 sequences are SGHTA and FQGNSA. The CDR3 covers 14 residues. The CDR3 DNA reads TGTGCCAGCAGCCCCCAGGGGGCTGGAAACACCATATATTTT. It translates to CASSPQGAGNTIYF.

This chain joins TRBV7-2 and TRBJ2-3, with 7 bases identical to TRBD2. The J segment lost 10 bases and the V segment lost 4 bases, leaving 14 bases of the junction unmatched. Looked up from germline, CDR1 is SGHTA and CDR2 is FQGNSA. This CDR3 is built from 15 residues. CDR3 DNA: TGTGCCAGCAGCTCCAGCGGGGTGCCACGGAGGGCGCAGTATTTT. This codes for CASSSSGVPRRAQYF.

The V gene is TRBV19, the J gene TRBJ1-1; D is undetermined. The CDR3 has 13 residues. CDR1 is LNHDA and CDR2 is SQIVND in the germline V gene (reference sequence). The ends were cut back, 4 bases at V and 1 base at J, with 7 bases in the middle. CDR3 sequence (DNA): TGTGCCAGTAGTACCCACTCGAACACTGAAGCTTTCTTT. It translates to CASSTHSNTEAFF.

The CDR3 DNA reads TGTGCCACCAGCAGAGGAGTGGAGGTCCACGAGCAGTACTTC. Translation gives CATSRGVEVHEQYF. The rearrangement joins TRBV15 to TRBJ2-7; D may be TRBD2 (5 bases). Germline V CDR1 and CDR2: LNHNV, YYDKDF (reference sequence). The V end lost 1 base, the J end lost 5 bases, and 12 bases lay between the germline ends. The CDR3 runs to 14 residues.

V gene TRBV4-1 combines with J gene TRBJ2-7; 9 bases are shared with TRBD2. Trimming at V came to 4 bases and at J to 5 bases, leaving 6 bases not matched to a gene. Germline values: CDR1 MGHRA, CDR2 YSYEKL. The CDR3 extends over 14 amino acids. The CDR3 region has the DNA TGCGCCAGCAGCCGTAGCGGGAGTAGCGACGAGCAGTACTTC. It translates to CASSRSGSSDEQYF.

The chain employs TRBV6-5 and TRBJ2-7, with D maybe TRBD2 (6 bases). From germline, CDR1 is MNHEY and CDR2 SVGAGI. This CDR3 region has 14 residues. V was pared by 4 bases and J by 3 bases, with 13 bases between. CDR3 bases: TGTGCCAGCAGTTTGCGGGGCTTAGGCTACGAGCAGTACTTC. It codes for CASSLRGLGYEQYF.

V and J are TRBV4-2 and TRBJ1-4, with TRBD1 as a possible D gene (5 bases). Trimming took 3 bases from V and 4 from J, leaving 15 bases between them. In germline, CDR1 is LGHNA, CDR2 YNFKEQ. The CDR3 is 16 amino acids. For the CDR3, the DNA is TGTGCCAGCAGCCAGGCCCGGGGGAATGTTAATGAAAAACTGTTTTTT. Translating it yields CASSQARGNVNEKLFF.

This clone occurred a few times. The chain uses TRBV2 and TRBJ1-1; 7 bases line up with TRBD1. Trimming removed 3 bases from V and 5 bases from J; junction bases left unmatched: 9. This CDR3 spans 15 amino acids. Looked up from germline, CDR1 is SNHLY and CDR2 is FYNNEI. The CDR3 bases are TGTGCCAGCAGTGAGGCACAGGGGAAAAGGACTGAAGCTTTCTTT. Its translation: CASSEAQGKRTEAFF.

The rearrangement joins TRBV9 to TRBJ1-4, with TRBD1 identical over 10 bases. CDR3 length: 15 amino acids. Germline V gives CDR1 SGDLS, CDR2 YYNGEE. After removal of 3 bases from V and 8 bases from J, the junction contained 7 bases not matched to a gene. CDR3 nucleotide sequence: TGTGCCAGCAGCGCCGCGACAGGGGGCCAGGAAAAACTGTTTTTT. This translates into CASSAATGGQEKLFF.

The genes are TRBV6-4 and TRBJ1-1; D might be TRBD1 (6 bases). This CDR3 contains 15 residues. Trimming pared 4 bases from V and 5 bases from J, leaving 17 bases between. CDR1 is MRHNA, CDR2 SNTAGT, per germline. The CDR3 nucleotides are TGTGCCAGCAGTGCCGTGGGGGGGGGCCGGACTGAAGCTTTCTTT. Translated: CASSAVGGGRTEAFF.

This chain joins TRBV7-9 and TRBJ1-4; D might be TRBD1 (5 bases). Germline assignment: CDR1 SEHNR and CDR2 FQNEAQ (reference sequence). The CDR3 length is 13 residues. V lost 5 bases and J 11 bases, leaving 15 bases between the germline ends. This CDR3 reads CASSQTPGLKLFF. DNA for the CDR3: TGTGCCAGCAGCCAGACCCCGGGACTCAAACTGTTTTTT.

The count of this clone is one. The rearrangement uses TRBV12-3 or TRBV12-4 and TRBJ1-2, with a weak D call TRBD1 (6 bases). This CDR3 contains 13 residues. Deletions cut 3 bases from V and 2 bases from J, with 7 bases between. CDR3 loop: CASSFGQNYGYTF. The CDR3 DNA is TGTGCCAGCAGTTTTGGACAGAACTATGGCTACACCTTC.

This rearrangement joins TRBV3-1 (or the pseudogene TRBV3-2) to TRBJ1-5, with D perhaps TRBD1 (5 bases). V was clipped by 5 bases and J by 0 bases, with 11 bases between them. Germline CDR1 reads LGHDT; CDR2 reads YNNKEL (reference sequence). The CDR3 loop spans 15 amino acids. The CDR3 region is CASSSEGNSNQPQHF. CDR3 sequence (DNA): TGTGCCAGCAGCTCGGAGGGGAATAGCAATCAGCCCCAGCATTTT.

The CDR3 DNA reads as TGCGCCAGCAGCTTGGCGCCTAGCGTGGCCAATGAGCAGTTCTTC. Protein: CASSLAPSVANEQFF. The chain links TRBV5-1 to TRBJ2-1; maybe TRBD2 (6 bases). CDR3 length equals 15 residues. Trimming removed 0 bases at V and 6 bases at J, with 13 bases between. Per the germline V gene, CDR1 is SGHRS and CDR2 is YFSETQ.

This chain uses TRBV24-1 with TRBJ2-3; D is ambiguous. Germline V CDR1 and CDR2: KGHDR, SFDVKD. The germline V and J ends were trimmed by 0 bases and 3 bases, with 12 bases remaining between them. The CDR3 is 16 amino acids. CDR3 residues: CATSDLYFSGTDTQYF. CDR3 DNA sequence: TGTGCCACCAGTGATTTGTACTTCTCTGGTACAGATACGCAGTATTTT.

CDR3 sequence: CASSPRIRGLTNYGYTF. Here the CDR3 DNA reads TGTGCCAGCAGCCCTAGGATCAGGGGGCTAACTAACTATGGCTACACCTTC. This rearrangement joins TRBV5-6 to TRBJ1-2, with TRBD1 matching 8 bases. The ends lost 4 bases at V and 0 bases at J; junction bases unmatched: 11. The CDR3 runs to 17 residues. Germline assignment: CDR1 SGHDT and CDR2 YYEEEE. Variable domain in full (rest from reference TRBV5-6 and TRBJ1-2): DAGVTQSPTHLIKTRGQQVTLRCSPKSGHDTVSWYQQALGQGPQFIFQYYEEEERQRGNFPDRFSGHQFPNYSSELNVNALLLGDSALYLCASSPRIRGLTNYGYTFGSGTRLTVV.

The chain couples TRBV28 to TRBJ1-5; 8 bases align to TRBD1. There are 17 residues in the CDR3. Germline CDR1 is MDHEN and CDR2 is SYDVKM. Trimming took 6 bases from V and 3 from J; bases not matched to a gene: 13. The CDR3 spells CASRGVLRTGYNQPQHF. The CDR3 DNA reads TGTGCCAGCAGAGGAGTTCTCAGGACAGGGTACAATCAGCCCCAGCATTTT.

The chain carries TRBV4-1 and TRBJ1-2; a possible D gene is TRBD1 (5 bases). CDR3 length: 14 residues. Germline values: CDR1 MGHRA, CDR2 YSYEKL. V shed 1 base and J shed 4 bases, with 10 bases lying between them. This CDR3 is CASSQGNRPYGYTF. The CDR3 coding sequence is TGCGCCAGCAGCCAAGGGAACAGGCCCTATGGCTACACCTTC.

The CDR3 loop is CASSLLLRTGPRNGYTF. In nucleotides, the CDR3 is TGTGCCAGCAGCTTACTCTTAAGGACAGGGCCGAGAAATGGCTACACCTTC. The chain is built from TRBV7-3 and TRBJ1-2; 8 positions match TRBD1. V trimming: 2 bases; J trimming: 6 bases; junction bases outside the gene matches: 14. The CDR3 loop spans 17 amino acids. CDR1 is SGHTA and CDR2 is FQGTGA in the germline V gene.

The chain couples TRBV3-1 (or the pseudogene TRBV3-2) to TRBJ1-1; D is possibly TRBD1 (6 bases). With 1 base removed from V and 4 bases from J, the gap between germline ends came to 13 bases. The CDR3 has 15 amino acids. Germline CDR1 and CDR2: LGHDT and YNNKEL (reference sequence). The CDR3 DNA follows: TGTGCCAGCAGCCAAGGACCTGCAGGGGCCACTGAAGCTTTCTTT. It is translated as CASSQGPAGATEAFF.

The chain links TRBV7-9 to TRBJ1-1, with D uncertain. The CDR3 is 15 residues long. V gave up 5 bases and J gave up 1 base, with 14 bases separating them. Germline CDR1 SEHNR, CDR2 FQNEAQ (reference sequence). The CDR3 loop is CASSPSVQQNTEAFF. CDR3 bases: TGTGCCAGCAGCCCAAGTGTCCAACAGAACACTGAAGCTTTCTTT.

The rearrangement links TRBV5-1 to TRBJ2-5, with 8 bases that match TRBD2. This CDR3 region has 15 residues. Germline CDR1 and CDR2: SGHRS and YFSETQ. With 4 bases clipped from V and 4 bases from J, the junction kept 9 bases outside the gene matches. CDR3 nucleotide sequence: TGCGCCAGCAGCCCAGGTGGGACTAGTCGAGAGACCCAGTACTTC. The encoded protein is CASSPGGTSRETQYF.